Listed below are T cell receptor beta chains from one sample, sequenced in a study of blood T cell repertoires in COVID-19. Profiling relied on immunoSEQ multiplex PCR, and the TCRdb table lists in-frame clones only, not all of them. The sample carries approximately 120,000 clones, 85% recorded once. Sequencing was performed on peripheral blood. These receptors were taken from a woman aged 80 or over with COVID-19, enrolled during active disease. Each CDR3 is given with its conserved first and last residue. D genes are given only for firm matches. Only some rows state a clone size, as once, few, many or a class for expanded clones.

J,size,D,V,DNA,CDR3
TRBJ1-1,-,-,TRBV6-2/TRBV6-3,TGTGCCAGCAGCCGACAGGTTTATGAAGCTTTCTTT,CASSRQVYEAFF
TRBJ2-3,-,TRBD2,TRBV6-5,TGTGCCAGCAGTTACCTAGCGGGGGCAGATACGCAGTATTTT,CASSYLAGADTQYF
TRBJ2-1,-,-,TRBV25-1,TGTGCCAGCAGGCCTGCGGGGACCAATGAGCAGTTCTTC,CASRPAGTNEQFF
TRBJ2-2,-,TRBD1,TRBV5-1,TGCGCCAGCAGCTTGGAATGGACAGGGGATAATACCGGGGAGCTGTTTTTT,CASSLEWTGDNTGELFF
TRBJ1-5,-,-,TRBV10-1,TGCGCCGTCCCCGGGGATAGCAATCAGCCCCAGCATTTT,CAVPGDSNQPQHF
TRBJ2-7,-,TRBD1,TRBV9,TGTGCCAGCAGAGGGACAGGGGACCTTTACGAGCAGTACTTC,CASRGTGDLYEQYF
TRBJ2-3,-,-,TRBV7-9,TGTGCCAGCAGCTTTCGGCGGGATACGCAGTATTTT,CASSFRRDTQYF
TRBJ2-2,-,TRBD1,TRBV28,TGTGCCAGCAGTTTATACCCGACAGGGGTGGGCGGGGAGCTGTTTTTT,CASSLYPTGVGGELFF
TRBJ1-1,-,TRBD1,TRBV9,TGTGCCAGCAGCGTAGGCCCACAGGGGGCGAACACTGAAGCTTTCTTT,CASSVGPQGANTEAFF
TRBJ1-5,few,TRBD1,TRBV5-1,TGCGCCAGCAGCTTGGGGGACAGTGGCAATCAGCCCCAGCATTTT,CASSLGDSGNQPQHF
TRBJ2-2,-,-,TRBV12-5,TGTGCTAGTGGCGTTGACACCGGGGAGCTGTTTTTT,CASGVDTGELFF
TRBJ2-2,-,-,TRBV6-6,TGTGCCAGCAGACACGGGGCGAACACCGGGGAGCTGTTTTTT,CASRHGANTGELFF
TRBJ1-4,-,TRBD1,TRBV7-2,TGTGCCAGCAGCTTGCTCTCCGGGACAGATAATGAAAAACTGTTTTTT,CASSLLSGTDNEKLFF
TRBJ1-2,-,-,TRBV19,TGTGCCAGTAGTATTGACAGTCAAGCTAACTATGGCTACACCTTC,CASSIDSQANYGYTF
TRBJ2-5,-,-,TRBV11-2,TGTGCCAGCAGCTTAGTCCGGGGTGTCGGCAGACAAGAGACCCAGTACTTC,CASSLVRGVGRQETQYF
TRBJ2-1,-,TRBD2,TRBV4-2,TGTGCCAGCAGCCAAGAGGCGGGAGGGTACAATGAGCAGTTCTTC,CASSQEAGGYNEQFF
TRBJ2-7,-,-,TRBV7-9,TGTGCCAGCAGCTCCCGGGACTCCAACGAGCAGTACTTC,CASSSRDSNEQYF
TRBJ1-2,-,TRBD1,TRBV28,TGTGCCAGCAGTCCACACCAGACAGGGTACTATGGCTACACCTTC,CASSPHQTGYYGYTF
TRBJ1-4,-,-,TRBV15,TGTGCCACCAGCAGAAAGAAGACTGGGACTAATGAAAAACTGTTTTTT,CATSRKKTGTNEKLFF
TRBJ2-1,-,TRBD2,TRBV7-3,TGTGCCAGCAGCCTCAATAGCGGGAGATCGCGGTTCTTC,CASSLNSGRSRFF
TRBJ2-7,-,-,TRBV20-1,TGCAGTGCCAGTGGTCTAGCGCTGGATAGCTCCTACGAGCAGTACTTC,CSASGLALDSSYEQYF
TRBJ1-1,-,TRBD1,TRBV5-1,TGCGCCAGCAGCTTGGAACCGGCAGGGGGCAGCACTGAAGCTTTCTTT,CASSLEPAGGSTEAFF
TRBJ1-1,-,-,TRBV14,TGTGCCAGCAGCCAAGATCTAGCAGGTTTGGACACTGAAGCTTTCTTT,CASSQDLAGLDTEAFF
TRBJ2-1,-,TRBD2,TRBV14,TGTGCCAGCAGCCTCGTAGCGGGAGGGACCTACAATGAGCAGTTCTTC,CASSLVAGGTYNEQFF
TRBJ1-1,-,-,TRBV5-1,TGCGCCAGCAGCTTGGGGGTGATTTTTGCGGAGAGGGCTGAAGCTTTCTTT,CASSLGVIFAERAEAFF
TRBJ1-2,-,-,TRBV28,TGTGCCAGCAGTTTCGGACAGAACTATGGCTACACCTTC,CASSFGQNYGYTF
TRBJ2-7,-,-,TRBV28,TGTGCCAGCAGTTTGGGGGGGCTGAACGAGCAGTACTTC,CASSLGGLNEQYF
TRBJ2-5,-,TRBD1,TRBV3-1/TRBV3-2,TGTGCCAGCAGCCAATTTAACAGGGGGCGAGGGGCCCCGAACAGGAGGACCCAGTACTTC,CASSQFNRGRGAPNRRTQYF
TRBJ2-5,-,TRBD1,TRBV6-5,TGTGCCAGCAGTCACTGGGACAGAAAAGAGACCCAGTACTTC,CASSHWDRKETQYF
TRBJ2-3,-,TRBD1,TRBV5-5,TGTGCCAGCAGCCCCGGGACAGGGGGTATTCGGGATACGCAGTATTTT,CASSPGTGGIRDTQYF
TRBJ2-6,few,-,TRBV3-1/TRBV3-2,TGTGCCAGCAGCCCGCGACAGCTTAGATCCTCTGGGGCCAACGTCCTGACTTTC,CASSPRQLRSSGANVLTF
TRBJ1-1,-,TRBD1,TRBV9,TGTGCCAGCAGCGCACAGGGGGGGGGCACTGAAGCTTTCTTT,CASSAQGGGTEAFF
TRBJ2-2,-,-,TRBV6-5,TGTGCCAGCAGTTACTTCCGGAACACCGGGGAGCTGTTTTTT,CASSYFRNTGELFF
TRBJ2-3,-,-,TRBV6-1,TGTGCCAGCAGTGAAGCCCGGGGTCAGAGTTTCACAGATACGCAGTATTTT,CASSEARGQSFTDTQYF
TRBJ1-6,-,-,TRBV28,TGTGCCAGCATATGGGGAAACACTGGGGGCGGTTCACCCCTCCACTTT,CASIWGNTGGGSPLHF
TRBJ2-1,once,-,TRBV9,TGTGCCAGCAGCGTCGGGCTAGCTGAAGAGCAGTTCTTC,CASSVGLAEEQFF
TRBJ2-3,-,-,TRBV29-1,TGCAGCGTTGAAGCCGCAGATACGCAGTATTTT,CSVEAADTQYF